Presented here are 2 T cell receptor beta chains from one specimen sequenced in a study of cytomegalovirus exposure and HLA in healthy donors. PCR used 60 Vbeta primers and 13 Jbeta primers. TCRdb's copy holds only in-frame clones and misses some; the assay was immunoSEQ multiplex PCR. The table has approximately 160,000 clones, more than 65% seen once. The sequencing input was PBMCs. Receptor source: a man aged 18 to 30 in good health and CMV-seropositive.

This clone has a single count. The V gene is TRBV5-4, the J gene TRBJ1-2; TRBD1 matches at 9 bases. The CDR3 consists of 15 residues. J lost 3 bases, V lost 4 bases, and 7 bases had no gene match. CDR1 SGHNT and CDR2 YYREEE come from the germline V gene (reference sequence). The CDR3 DNA reads TGTGCCAGCAGCCAACCGGGACAGGGTGACTATGGCTACACCTTC. Translation: CASSQPGQGDYGYTF.

This clone came up a few times. The rearrangement uses TRBV27 and TRBJ1-1; 9 bases map to TRBD1. The germline V gene encodes CDR1 MNHEY and CDR2 SMNVEV (reference sequence). V was pared by 6 bases and J by 12 bases, with 5 bases of the junction left unmatched. CDR3 length equals 11 residues. CDR3 sequence: CASRTGGLTFF. CDR3 bases: TGTGCCAGCAGGACAGGGGGTTTAACTTTCTTT.